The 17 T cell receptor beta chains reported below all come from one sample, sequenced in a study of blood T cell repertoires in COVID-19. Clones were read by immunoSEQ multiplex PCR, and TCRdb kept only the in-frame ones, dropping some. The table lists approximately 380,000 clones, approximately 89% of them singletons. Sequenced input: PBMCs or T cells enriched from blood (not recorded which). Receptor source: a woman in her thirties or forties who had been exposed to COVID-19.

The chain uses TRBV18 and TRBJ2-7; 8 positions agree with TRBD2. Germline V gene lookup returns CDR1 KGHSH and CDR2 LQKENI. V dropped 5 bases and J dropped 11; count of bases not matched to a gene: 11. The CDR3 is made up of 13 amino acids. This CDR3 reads CASSSHGGGSEYF. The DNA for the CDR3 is TGTGCCAGCTCATCGCACGGGGGGGGCTCGGAGTACTTC.

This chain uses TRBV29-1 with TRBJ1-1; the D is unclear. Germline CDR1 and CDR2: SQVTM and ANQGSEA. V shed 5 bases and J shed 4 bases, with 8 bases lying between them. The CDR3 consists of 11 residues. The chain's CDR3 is CSVIKSTEAFF. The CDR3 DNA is TGCAGCGTTATTAAATCCACTGAAGCTTTCTTT. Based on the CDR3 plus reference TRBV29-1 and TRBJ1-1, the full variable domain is SAVISQKPSRDICQRGTSLTIQCQVDSQVTMMFWYRQQPGQSLTLIATANQGSEATYESGFVIDKFPISRPNLTFSTLTVSNMSPEDSSIYLCSVIKSTEAFFGQGTRLTVV.

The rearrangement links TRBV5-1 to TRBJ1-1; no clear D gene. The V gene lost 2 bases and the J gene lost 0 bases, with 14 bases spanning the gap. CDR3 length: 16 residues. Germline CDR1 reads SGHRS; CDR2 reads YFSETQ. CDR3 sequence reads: CASSFGLGLMNTEAFF. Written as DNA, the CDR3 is TGCGCCAGCAGCTTTGGACTCGGCCTAATGAACACTGAAGCTTTCTTT.

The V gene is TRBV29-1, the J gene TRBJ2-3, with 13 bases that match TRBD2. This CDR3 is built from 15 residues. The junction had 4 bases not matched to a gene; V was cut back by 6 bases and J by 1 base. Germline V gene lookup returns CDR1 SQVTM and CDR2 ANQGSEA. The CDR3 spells CSVRTSGSRTDTQYF. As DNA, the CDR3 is TGCAGCGTGAGGACTAGCGGGAGCCGCACAGATACGCAGTATTTT.

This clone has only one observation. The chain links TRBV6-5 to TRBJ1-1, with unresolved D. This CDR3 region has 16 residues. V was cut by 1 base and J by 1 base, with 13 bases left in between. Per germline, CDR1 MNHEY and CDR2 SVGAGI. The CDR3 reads CASSYFGGIENTEAFF. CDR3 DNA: TGTGCCAGCAGTTACTTTGGTGGCATTGAGAACACTGAAGCTTTCTTT.

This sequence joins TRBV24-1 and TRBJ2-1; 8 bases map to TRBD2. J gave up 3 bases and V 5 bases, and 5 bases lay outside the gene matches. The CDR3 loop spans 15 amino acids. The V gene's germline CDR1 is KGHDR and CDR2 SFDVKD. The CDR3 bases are TGTGCCACCAGTGTTACACTAGCGGACTACAATGAGCAGTTCTTC. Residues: CATSVTLADYNEQFF.

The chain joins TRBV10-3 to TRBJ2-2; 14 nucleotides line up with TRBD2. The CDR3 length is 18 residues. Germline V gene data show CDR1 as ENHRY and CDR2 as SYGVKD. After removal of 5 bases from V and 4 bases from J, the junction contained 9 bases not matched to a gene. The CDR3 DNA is TGTGCCATCAGTCCGGGACTAGCGGGGGAGAGAAGCACCGGGGAGCTGTTTTTT. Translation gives CAISPGLAGERSTGELFF.

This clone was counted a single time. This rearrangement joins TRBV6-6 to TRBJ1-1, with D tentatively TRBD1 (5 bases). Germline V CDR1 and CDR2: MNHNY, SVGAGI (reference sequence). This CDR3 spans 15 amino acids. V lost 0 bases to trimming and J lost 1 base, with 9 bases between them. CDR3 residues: CASSYSSGWNTEAFF. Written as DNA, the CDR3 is TGTGCCAGCAGTTACTCGTCAGGGTGGAACACTGAAGCTTTCTTT.

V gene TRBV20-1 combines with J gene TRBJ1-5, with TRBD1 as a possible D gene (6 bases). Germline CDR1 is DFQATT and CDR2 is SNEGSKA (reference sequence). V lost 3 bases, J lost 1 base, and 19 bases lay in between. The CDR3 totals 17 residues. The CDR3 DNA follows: TGCAGTGCTAGTTCAGGGATGGGGAGGGGGAGCAATCAGCCCCAGCATTTT. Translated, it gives CSASSGMGRGSNQPQHF.

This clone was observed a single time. In DNA form, the CDR3 reads TGTGCCAGCATCAGGGAGCGGGGGTCAGGGGCCAACGTCCTGACTTTC. Translated: CASIRERGSGANVLTF. The rearrangement joins TRBV21-1 to TRBJ2-6; TRBD2 reflects the table's D call only, with no check against the DNA. TRBV21-1 represents a pseudogene. This CDR3 is built from 16 residues.

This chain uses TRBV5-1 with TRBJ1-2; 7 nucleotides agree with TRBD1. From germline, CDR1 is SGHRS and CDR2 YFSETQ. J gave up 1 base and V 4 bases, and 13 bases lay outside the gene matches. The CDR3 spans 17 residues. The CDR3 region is CASSVGNRDRSNYGYTF. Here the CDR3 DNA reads TGCGCCAGCAGCGTTGGAAACCGGGACAGAAGTAACTATGGCTACACCTTC.

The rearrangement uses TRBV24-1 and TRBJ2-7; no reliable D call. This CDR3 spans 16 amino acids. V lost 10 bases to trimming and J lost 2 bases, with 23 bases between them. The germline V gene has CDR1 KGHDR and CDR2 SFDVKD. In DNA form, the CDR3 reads TGTGCCACAACCTCTCGTAGAGGTGTGTCGGCCTACGAGCAGTACTTC. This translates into CATTSRRGVSAYEQYF.

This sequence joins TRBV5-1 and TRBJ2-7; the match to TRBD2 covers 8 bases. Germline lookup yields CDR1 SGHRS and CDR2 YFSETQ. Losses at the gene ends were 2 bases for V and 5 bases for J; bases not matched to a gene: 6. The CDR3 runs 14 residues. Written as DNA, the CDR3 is TGCGCCAGCAGCTTAAGCGGGAGTTCGCACGAGCAGTACTTC. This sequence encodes CASSLSGSSHEQYF.

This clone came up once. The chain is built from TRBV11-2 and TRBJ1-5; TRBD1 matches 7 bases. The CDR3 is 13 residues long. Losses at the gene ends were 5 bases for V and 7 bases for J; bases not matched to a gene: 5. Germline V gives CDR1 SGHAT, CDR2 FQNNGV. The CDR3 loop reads CASSPGGEQPQHF. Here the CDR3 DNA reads TGTGCCAGCAGCCCAGGGGGAGAGCAGCCCCAGCATTTT.

The CDR3 DNA follows: TGTGCCAGCAGCCCCCACCCCAAGGGACTACGAGTCAATGAGCAGTTCTTC. Its translation: CASSPHPKGLRVNEQFF. This chain joins TRBV11-3 and TRBJ2-1; 7 bases are a match to TRBD2. The CDR3 runs 17 residues. The V segment lost 5 bases and the J segment 6 bases; nucleotides outside the gene matches: 16. The germline V gene encodes CDR1 SGHNT and CDR2 YENEEA.

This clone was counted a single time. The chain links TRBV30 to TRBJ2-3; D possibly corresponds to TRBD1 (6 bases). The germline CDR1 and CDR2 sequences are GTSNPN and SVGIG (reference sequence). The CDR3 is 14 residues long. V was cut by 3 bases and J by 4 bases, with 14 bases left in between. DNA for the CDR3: TGTGCCTGGAGCATCACAGGGTCCGCAGATACGCAGTATTTT. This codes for CAWSITGSADTQYF.

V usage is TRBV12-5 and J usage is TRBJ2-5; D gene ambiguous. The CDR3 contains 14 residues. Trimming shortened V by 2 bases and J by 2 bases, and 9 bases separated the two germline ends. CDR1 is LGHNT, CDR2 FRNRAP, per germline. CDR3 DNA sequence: TGTGCTAGTGGTTTGTCGGCGGCACAAGAGACCCAGTACTTC. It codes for CASGLSAAQETQYF.